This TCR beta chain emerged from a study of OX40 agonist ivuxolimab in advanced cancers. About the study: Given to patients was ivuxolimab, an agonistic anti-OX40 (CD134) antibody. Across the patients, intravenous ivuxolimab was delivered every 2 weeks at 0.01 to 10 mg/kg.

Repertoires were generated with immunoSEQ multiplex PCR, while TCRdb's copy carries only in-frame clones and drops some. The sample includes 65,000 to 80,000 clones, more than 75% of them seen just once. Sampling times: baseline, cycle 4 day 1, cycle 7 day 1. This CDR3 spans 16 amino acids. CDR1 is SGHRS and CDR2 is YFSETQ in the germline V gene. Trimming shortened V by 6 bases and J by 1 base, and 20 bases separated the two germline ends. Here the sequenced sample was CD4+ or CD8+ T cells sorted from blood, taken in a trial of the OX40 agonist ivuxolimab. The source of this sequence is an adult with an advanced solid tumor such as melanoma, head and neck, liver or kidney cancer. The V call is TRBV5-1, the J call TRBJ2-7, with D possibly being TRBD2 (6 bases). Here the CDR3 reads CASNKLRPGGSYEQYF. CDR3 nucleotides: TGCGCCAGCAACAAACTACGACCCGGGGGTTCCTACGAGCAGTACTTC. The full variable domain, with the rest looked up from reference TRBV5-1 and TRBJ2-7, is KAGVTQTPRYLIKTRGQQVTLSCSPISGHRSVSWYQQTPGQGLQFLFEYFSETQRNKGNFPGRFSGRQFSNSRSEMNVSTLELGDSALYLCASNKLRPGGSYEQYFGPGTRLTVT.